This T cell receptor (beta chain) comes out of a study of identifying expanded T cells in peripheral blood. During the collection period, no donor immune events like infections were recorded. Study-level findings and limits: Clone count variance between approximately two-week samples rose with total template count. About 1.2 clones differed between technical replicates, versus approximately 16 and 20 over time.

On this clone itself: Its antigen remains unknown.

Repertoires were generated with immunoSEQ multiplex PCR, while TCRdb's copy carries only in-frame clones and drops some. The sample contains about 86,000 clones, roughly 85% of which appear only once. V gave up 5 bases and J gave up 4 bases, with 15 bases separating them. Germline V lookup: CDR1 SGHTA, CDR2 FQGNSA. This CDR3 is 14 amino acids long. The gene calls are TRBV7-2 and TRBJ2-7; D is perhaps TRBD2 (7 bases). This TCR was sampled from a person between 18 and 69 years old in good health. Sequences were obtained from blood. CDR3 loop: CASSRSGGAYEQYF. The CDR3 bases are TGTGCCAGCAGCCGTTCTGGGGGGGCGTACGAGCAGTACTTC. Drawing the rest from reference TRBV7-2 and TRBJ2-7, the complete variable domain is GAGVSQSPSNKVTEKGKDVELRCDPISGHTALYWYRQSLGQGLEFLIYFQGNSAPDKSGLPSDRFSAERTGGSVSTLTIQRTQQEDSAVYLCASSRSGGAYEQYFGPGTRLTVT.